A single sample is the source of the 10 T cell receptor beta chains below, sequenced in a study of human T cells and chemical hapten exposure. The time point is: patch test 1, 2 weeks after DPC sensitization. Treatment in this sample: therapeutic diphenylcyclopropenone sensitization with weekly scalp DPC. TCRdb analysed the RACE reads with MiXCR anew, one entry per CDR3 protein. The repertoire holds around 380,000 distinct CDR3 sequences, approximately 5.1% seen once, with approximately 2.1% in the top ten. This specimen was whole blood, taken in connection with sensitization to the hapten diphenylcyclopropenone (DPC). These receptor sequences come from a woman in her fifties or sixties with alopecia areata. Some clones in this sample may be carry-over from other donors' samples.

This clonotype appeared a few times. This chain joins TRBV6-6 and TRBJ2-5, with D uncertain. This CDR3 contains 13 residues. Germline lookup yields CDR1 MNHNY and CDR2 SVGAGI (reference sequence). Trimming cost V 2 bases and J 5 bases, with 9 bases left between them. DNA of the CDR3: TGTGCCAGCAGTTACCGACCCGCGGAGACCCAGTACTTC. It encodes CASSYRPAETQYF.

This clonotype has ten or more counts. The V call is TRBV27, the J call TRBJ2-7; no clear D. The CDR3 sequence is 13 residues long. CDR1 is MNHEY, CDR2 SMNVEV, per germline (reference sequence). V gave up 6 bases and J gave up 2 bases, with 11 bases separating them. CDR3 nucleotide sequence: TGTGCCAGCAGCCCCACAGCCCCCTACGAGCAGTACTTC. It is translated as CASSPTAPYEQYF.

The chain uses TRBV6-1 and TRBJ2-2, with 10 positions matching TRBD1. Germline V gene data show CDR1 as MNHNS and CDR2 as SASEGT. CDR3 size: 15 residues. V shed 5 bases, J shed 7 bases, and the junction held 7 bases outside the gene matches. CDR3 sequence reads: CASSQGTGESGELFF. Written as DNA, the CDR3 is TGTGCCAGCAGTCAAGGGACAGGGGAGAGCGGGGAGCTGTTTTTT.

This clonotype was detected ten times or more. This chain joins TRBV12-3 or TRBV12-4 and TRBJ2-5; 9 positions match TRBD1. Trimming cost V 5 bases and J 3 bases; bases outside gene matches: 4. This CDR3 is built from 14 residues. CDR3 residues: CASSPRTGEETQYF. As DNA, the CDR3 is TGTGCCAGCAGTCCCCGGACAGGGGAAGAGACCCAGTACTTC.

In this sample, this clonotype turned up many times. The rearrangement joins TRBV20-1 to TRBJ2-1; TRBD2 matches at 8 bases. Germline CDR1 is DFQATT and CDR2 is SNEGSKA (reference sequence). The CDR3 runs 16 residues. V shed 0 bases, J shed 9 bases, and the junction held 13 bases outside the gene matches. This CDR3 reads CSARDRERAGEGEQFF. DNA for the CDR3: TGCAGTGCTAGAGATCGGGAAAGAGCGGGGGAGGGTGAGCAGTTCTTC.

This chain links TRBV4-3 with TRBJ1-4, with 8 bases aligning to TRBD1. CDR3 length: 15 residues. Unmatched junction bases numbered 0, after V lost 3 bases and J lost 0 bases. The V gene's germline CDR1 is LGHNA and CDR2 YSLEER. This CDR3 reads CASSQTGATNEKLFF. The CDR3 DNA is TGCGCCAGCAGCCAGACAGGGGCAACTAATGAAAAACTGTTTTTT.

This clonotype was observed many times. The chain uses TRBV3-1 and TRBJ2-6, with D perhaps TRBD1 or TRBD2 (5 bases each). The CDR3 covers 15 residues. Trimming stripped 8 bases from V and 0 bases from J, with 11 bases between. Germline V lookup: CDR1 LGHDT, CDR2 YNNKEL (reference sequence). CDR3 nucleotides: TGTGCCAGCGGGGGAGTTCACTCTGGGGCCAACGTCCTGACTTTC. It specifies CASGGVHSGANVLTF.

Ten or more counts support this clonotype. This rearrangement joins TRBV29-1 to TRBJ2-5; 13 bases agree with TRBD2. The germline CDR1 and CDR2 sequences are SQVTM and ANQGSEA. The V segment lost 7 bases and the J segment 6 bases; nucleotides outside the gene matches: 2. The CDR3 runs to 12 residues. The CDR3 protein is CSGGTSGKTQYF. The CDR3, as DNA: TGCAGCGGGGGGACTAGCGGGAAGACCCAGTACTTC.

The table lists this clonotype with a count of one. A much more abundant neighbour one base away suggests this may be a read error. The chain carries TRBV28 and TRBJ1-1; D gene uncertain. This CDR3 spans 12 amino acids. Germline V gene lookup returns CDR1 MDHEN and CDR2 SYDVKM. Trimming left V 7 bases short and J 0 bases short, with 6 bases between. The CDR3 sequence is CASTSMNTEAFF. CDR3 sequence (DNA): TGTGCCAGCACCAGCATGAACACTGAAGCTTTCTTT.

This clonotype appeared many times. The V and J genes are TRBV12-2 and TRBJ1-5; the table's D call TRBD1 went unverified against the DNA. TRBV12-2 is classified as a pseudogene. This CDR3 is built from 19 residues. The CDR3 here is CASRLIRRTRQRDNQPQHF. The CDR3 DNA reads as TGTGCAAGTCGCTTAATAAGGCGGACAAGACAGAGAGACAATCAGCCCCAGCATTTT.